One TCR beta chain is described in this entry. Germline CDR1 is MGHRA and CDR2 is YSYEKL. V shed 3 bases and J shed 5 bases, with 16 bases lying between them. The CDR3 consists of 15 residues. The data derive from a study of shared clonotypes between healthy human individuals. Produced via immunoSEQ multiplex PCR; TCRdb's table is partial and in-frame only. The repertoire has around 2,000,000 clones, about 95% of them found once; the top ten carry under 0.15%. The source is a young man in good health. Sequenced sample: naive CD4+ T cells sorted from blood. The subset is: CD45RA+ positively selected. This chain connects TRBV4-1 to TRBJ2-5; TRBD2 is a possible D gene (6 bases). The DNA for the CDR3 is TGCGCCAGCAGCCATTTTCCGGGAGAGGCGGAGACCCAGTACTTC. It yields the protein CASSHFPGEAETQYF.